This TCR beta chain was captured by sequencing in a study of blood T cells in healthy people across ages (dated by TCRdb to between 2015 and 2017). With respect to the entire study: In model experiments, template switching captured roughly one uniquely barcoded TCR beta cDNA molecule for every two T cells. Donors of different ages were randomly distributed across sequencing lanes to avoid experimental bias. Age-related changes in TCR beta repertoire diversity were measured in the study by deep sequencing normalized with unique cDNA molecular identifiers. Four age groups were formed from the donors: young (average around 15 years), middle-aged (just under 40), aged (62) and long-lived (more than 75). The study analyzed two additional independent replicas of 1 million unique cDNA reads from the same blood draw for two donors, one aged 18 to 30 and one aged 80 or older. Summary of the overall study and its limitations: Estimates of total diversity based on one million sequenced T cells were considered lower bounds and underestimates. Compared with the aged group, more naive CD4+ T cells, fewer expanded clones and increased TCR diversity were shown by the long-lived group, suggesting age selection. The CMV infection status of donors was not known, potentially confounding age-related changes in expanded clonotypes. Observed TCR beta diversity per million T cells fell roughly linearly with age, and a significant reduction was already apparent by age approximately 41. Bulk unsorted PBMC profiling prevented conclusive comparison of naive and antigen-experienced compartments. Observed TCR beta diversity correlated strongly with the percentage of naive T cells measured by flow cytometry.

Libraries were prepared through 5' RACE. These reads were obtained on an Illumina HiSeq 2500. A second PCR of about 6 to 11 cycles was performed with a sample-barcoded 5' primer and a J-beta primer mix. A unique molecular identifier was introduced onto each TCR beta cDNA molecule by a template-switch 5' adaptor carrying 12 random nucleotides. At least 2.5 million CDR3-containing paired-end reads were obtained from each sample. First-strand cDNA was synthesized from all RNA with the Mint cDNA synthesis kit, primed by a TRBC-specific oligonucleotide. Following uracil-DNA glycosylase treatment, all cDNA underwent a first 18-cycle PCR with the universal primers M1SS and BC2_uni_R. The published analysis was carried out like this. Each sample was normalized by randomly selecting 1 million high-quality reads, each carrying a distinct molecular identifier. Instead of being binned into consensus sequences, reads with shared molecular identifiers were discarded. MiTCR, set to a Q25 quality threshold and the strictest error-elimination algorithm, was used for CDR3 identification, clonotype clustering and error correction. Lower-bound total TCR beta diversity was estimated with a nonparametric unseen species model using Euler transformation. TCRdb ran its own pipeline on the public reads, namely fastp trimming at Q25 and MiXCR clone calling, and kept in-frame beta chains. Identical CDR3 proteins give one entry, which carries the most common genes and DNA. TCRdb, not the authors, supplied the V and J calls. For this sample there are some 1.5 million distinct CDR3 sequences; approximately 42% appear just once. The ten top clones hold more than 4% of the sample.

Regarding this clonotype: Its antigen is still unknown. Per-nucleotide qualities are absent, and no much larger clonotype sits a single base away.

The donors were roughly 39 Caucasian individuals from Russia, aged roughly 6 to 100 years, who were systemically healthy. Each donor gave roughly 9.5 milliliters of peripheral blood, collected into EDTA-treated Vacutainer tubes. Ficoll-Paque density-gradient centrifugation was used to isolate PBMCs, with at least 6.5 million obtained per sample. Trizol reagent was used to extract total RNA from the PBMCs, yielding at least 5.5 micrograms per sample. The percentages of naive CD45RAhigh/CD27high T cells were determined by flow cytometry on a PBMC aliquot from every donor. The CDR3 runs 14 amino acids, cysteine and phenylalanine included. Only CDR3 DNA remains: 42 bases, in frame from the first base. Reading the germline V gene (reference sequence) gives CDR1 SEHNR and CDR2 FQNEAQ. V lost 3 bases and J lost 7 bases; the stretch between them is 15 bases long.

The TCR sequence derives from a young woman in good health. The specimen was blood. The V and J genes are TRBV7-9 and TRBJ1-1, with TRBD1 as a weak D call on 6 bases. The DNA sequence is as follows: TGTGCCAGCAGCTTCGCAACTTCGGGACATGAAGCTTTCTTT. Translated, this gives CASSFATSGHEAFF.